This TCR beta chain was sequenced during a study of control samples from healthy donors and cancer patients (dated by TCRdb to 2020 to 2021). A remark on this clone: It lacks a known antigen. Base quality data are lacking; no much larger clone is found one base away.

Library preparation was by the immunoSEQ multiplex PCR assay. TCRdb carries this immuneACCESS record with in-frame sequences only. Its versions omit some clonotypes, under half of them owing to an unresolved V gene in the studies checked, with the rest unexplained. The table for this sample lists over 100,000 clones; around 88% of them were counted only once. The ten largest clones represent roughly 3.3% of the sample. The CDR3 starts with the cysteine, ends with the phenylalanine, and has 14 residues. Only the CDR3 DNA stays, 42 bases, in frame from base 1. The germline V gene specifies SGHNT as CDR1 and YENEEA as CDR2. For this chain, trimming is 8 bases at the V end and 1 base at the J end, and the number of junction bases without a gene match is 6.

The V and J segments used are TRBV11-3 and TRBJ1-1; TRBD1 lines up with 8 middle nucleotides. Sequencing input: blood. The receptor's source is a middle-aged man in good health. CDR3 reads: CASGHGQGNTEAFF. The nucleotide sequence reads TGTGCCAGCGGCCACGGACAGGGGAACACTGAAGCTTTCTTT.